The sequence of this T cell receptor (beta chain) was determined in a study of beta chain features in type 1 diabetes. Study-level results: VDJ junctions from type 1 diabetes patients carried fewer insertions and larger deletions.

As regards this clone: The antigen is unknown.

The CDR3 runs 15 residues. The germline V gene encodes CDR1 SGHTA and CDR2 FQGNSA. Trimming stripped 1 base from V and 0 bases from J, with 9 bases between. The isolated RNA, all of it, was reverse transcribed, so expressed TCRB transcripts were what got sequenced. Some clones are missing from TCRdb's copy, which holds only in-frame ones; the method was immunoSEQ multiplex PCR. The table lists fewer than 650,000 clones, 15% to 17% of them singletons, with 0.093% in the top ten. V and J are TRBV7-2 and TRBJ1-1; D remains ambiguous. Sequencing was performed on naive CD4+ T cells from blood. The origin of this receptor is a young man in good health. The CDR3 nucleotides are TGTGCCAGCAGCTTAGAAGGGCGAATGAACACTGAAGCTTTCTTT. Translation: CASSLEGRMNTEAFF.